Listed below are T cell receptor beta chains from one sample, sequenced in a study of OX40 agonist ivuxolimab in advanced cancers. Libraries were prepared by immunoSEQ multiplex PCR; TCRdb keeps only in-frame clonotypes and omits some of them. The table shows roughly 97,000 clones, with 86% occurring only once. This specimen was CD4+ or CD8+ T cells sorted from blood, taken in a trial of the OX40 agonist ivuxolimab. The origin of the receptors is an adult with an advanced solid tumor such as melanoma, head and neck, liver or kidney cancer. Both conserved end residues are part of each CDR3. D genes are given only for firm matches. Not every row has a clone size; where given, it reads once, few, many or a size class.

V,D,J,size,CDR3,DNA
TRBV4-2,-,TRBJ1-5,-,CASSQESWSQPQHF,TGTGCCAGCAGCCAAGAGAGCTGGAGTCAGCCCCAGCATTTT
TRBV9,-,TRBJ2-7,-,CASSAREREQGIYHEQYF,TGTGCCAGCAGCGCCCGAGAGCGGGAACAGGGAATCTACCACGAGCAGTACTTC
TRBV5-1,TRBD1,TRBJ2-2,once,CASSPGTGNTGELFF,TGCGCCAGCAGCCCCGGGACAGGGAACACCGGGGAGCTGTTTTTT
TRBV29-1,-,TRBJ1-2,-,CSVGTGYGYTF,TGCAGCGTTGGGACGGGCTATGGCTACACCTTC
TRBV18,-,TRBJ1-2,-,CASSPRFARWASYGYTF,TGTGCCAGCTCACCTCGGTTCGCGAGATGGGCATCCTATGGCTACACCTTC
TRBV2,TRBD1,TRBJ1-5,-,CASSAGTAYNQPQHF,TGTGCCAGCAGCGCCGGGACAGCCTACAATCAGCCCCAGCATTTT
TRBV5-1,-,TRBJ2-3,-,CASSNTDTQYF,TGCGCCAGCAGCAACACAGATACGCAGTATTTT
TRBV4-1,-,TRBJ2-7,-,CASSHQQGGYEQYF,TGCGCCAGCAGCCATCAACAGGGAGGCTACGAGCAGTACTTC
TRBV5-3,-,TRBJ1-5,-,CARSSGKVDSNQPQHF,TGTGCCAGAAGCTCAGGAAAGGTAGATAGCAATCAGCCCCAGCATTTT
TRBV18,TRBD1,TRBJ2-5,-,CASSTQGAGETQYF,TGTGCCAGCTCAACACAGGGGGCGGGTGAGACCCAGTACTTC
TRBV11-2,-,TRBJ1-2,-,CASSLGQGNYGYTF,TGTGCCAGCAGCTTGGGGCAGGGGAACTATGGCTACACCTTC
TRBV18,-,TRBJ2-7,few,CASSPRDKEQYF,TGTGCCAGCTCACCAAGGGACAAGGAGCAGTACTTC
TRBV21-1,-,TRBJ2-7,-,CASSIGTSGRVCEQYF,TGTGCCAGCAGCATTGGGACTAGCGGGAGGGTATGCGAGCAGTACTTC
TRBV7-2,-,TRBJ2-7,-,CASSPYASYEQYF,TGTGCCAGCAGCCCTTACGCGTCCTACGAGCAGTACTTC
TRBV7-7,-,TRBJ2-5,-,CASSPRSFGGETQYF,TGTGCTAGCAGCCCGAGATCGTTTGGGGGAGAGACCCAGTACTTC
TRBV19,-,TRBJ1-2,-,CASSMDSSSRGYTF,TGTGCCAGTAGTATGGACAGCAGTTCTCGAGGCTACACCTTC
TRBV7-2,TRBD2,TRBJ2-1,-,CASSLLAGGYNEQFF,TGTGCCAGCAGCCTGCTAGCGGGGGGCTACAATGAGCAGTTCTTC
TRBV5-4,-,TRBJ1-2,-,CASSLGGYGYTF,TGTGCCAGCAGCTTGGGGGGGTATGGCTACACCTTC
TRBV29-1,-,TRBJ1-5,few,CSASDSGNQPQHF,TGCAGCGCTTCGGACAGTGGCAATCAGCCCCAGCATTTT
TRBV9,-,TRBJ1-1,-,CASSVVAGTEAFF,TGTGCCAGCAGCGTAGTAGCCGGCACTGAAGCTTTCTTT
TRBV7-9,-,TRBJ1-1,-,CASSSLQGNTEAFF,TGTGCCAGCAGCTCCCTCCAGGGGAACACTGAAGCTTTCTTT
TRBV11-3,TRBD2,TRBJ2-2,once,CASSFSGSGELFF,TGTGCCAGCAGCTTTAGCGGGAGTGGGGAGCTGTTTTTT
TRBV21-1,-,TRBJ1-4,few,CATLGDRDLNLPRNEKLFF,TGTGCCACCCTCGGGGACAGGGACTTAAACCTACCTAGAAATGAAAAACTGTTTTTT
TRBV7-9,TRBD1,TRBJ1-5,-,CASSRGAGGQPQHF,TGTGCCAGCAGTCGCGGGGCAGGGGGTCAGCCCCAGCATTTT
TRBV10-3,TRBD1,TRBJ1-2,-,CAISEPGQVKGGYTF,TGTGCCATCAGTGAGCCAGGACAGGTCAAAGGTGGCTACACCTTC
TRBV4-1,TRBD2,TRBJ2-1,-,CASSPTSEANEQFF,TGCGCCAGCAGCCCGACTAGCGAAGCCAATGAGCAGTTCTTC
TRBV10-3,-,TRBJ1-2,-,CASGNLDYGYTF,TGTGCCTCGGGGAATTTGGACTATGGCTACACCTTC
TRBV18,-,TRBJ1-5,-,CASSPTGGAQPQHF,TGTGCCAGCTCACCCACTGGGGGGGCTCAGCCCCAGCATTTT
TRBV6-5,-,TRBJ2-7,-,CASSFRQFSSYEQYF,TGTGCCAGCAGTTTCAGACAGTTCAGCTCCTACGAGCAGTACTTC
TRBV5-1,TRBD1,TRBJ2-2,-,CASSQGQGATGELFF,TGCGCCAGCAGCCAAGGACAGGGGGCAACCGGGGAGCTGTTTTTT
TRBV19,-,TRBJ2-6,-,CASSIRNSLSSGANVLTF,TGTGCCAGTAGTATTCGTAACAGCCTGAGCTCTGGGGCCAACGTCCTGACTTTC
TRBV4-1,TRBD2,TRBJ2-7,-,CASSSPGTSVYEQYF,TGCGCCAGCAGCTCGCCCGGGACTAGCGTTTACGAGCAGTACTTC
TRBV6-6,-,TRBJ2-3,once,CASSNSADTQYF,TGTGCCAGCAGTAATTCAGCAGATACGCAGTATTTT
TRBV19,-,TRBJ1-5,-,CASSLLGVRNQPQHF,TGTGCCAGTAGCCTATTGGGGGTGCGGAATCAGCCCCAGCATTTT
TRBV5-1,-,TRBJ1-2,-,CASSLWVGDYGYTF,TGCGCCAGCAGCTTGTGGGTAGGGGATTATGGCTACACCTTC
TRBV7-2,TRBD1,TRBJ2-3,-,CASSLGRGRATDTQYF,TGTGCCAGCAGCTTAGGAAGGGGGCGGGCCACAGATACGCAGTATTTT
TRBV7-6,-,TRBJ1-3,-,CASSRAARRGSGSGNTIYF,TGTGCCAGCAGCCGCGCGGCGAGGAGGGGAAGCGGTTCTGGAAACACCATATATTTT